The sequence of this T cell receptor beta chain was determined in a study of sequential checkpoint blockade in melanoma (dated by TCRdb to about 2019). About the investigation overall: Patients were assigned by 1:1 randomization to either first-line nivolumab followed by ipilimumab (arm A) or ipilimumab followed by nivolumab (arm B). Maintenance nivolumab was given following each of the two trial sequences.

The label giving this sample's treatment or condition can be read as: randomized to nivolumab then ipilimumab (arm A) or the reverse (arm B). No trial patient had received prior DNA-damaging chemotherapy. Live CD3+CD8+ cells negative for CD19 and CD56 were sorted from thawed PBMCs on a FACS Aria II flow cytometer. Samples came from patients with melanoma in CheckMate 064, a randomized, open-label phase II trial of sequential checkpoint blockade. Leukapheresis was used to collect peripheral blood mononuclear cells, which were then purified with Ficoll-Paque and frozen in human serum with around 10% DMSO. Immediately after sorting, the purity of sorted blood CD3+CD8+ cells was verified to be >95%, after which DNA was extracted. Reading from cysteine to phenylalanine, the CDR3 counts 13 amino acids. Only CDR3 DNA remains: 39 bases, in frame from the first base. V lost 8 bases and J lost 13 bases, and the count of bases not matched to a germline gene is 11. CDR1 and CDR2 were assigned from the germline V gene as LGHNA and YNFKEQ.

TCRbeta CDR3 regions were immunosequenced from genomic DNA with the immunoSEQ Assay. Before high-throughput sequencing, the genomic DNA was amplified using bias-controlled multiplex PCR. The original pipeline was this. To quantify the absolute abundance of each unique TCRbeta CDR3 region, the sequences were collapsed and filtered. Clonality was defined as 1 minus Pielou's evenness and was calculated using productive rearrangements only. A previously published method was used to identify clones with significantly greater frequencies in on-treatment samples than in baseline samples. TCRdb provides this immuneACCESS table in a form limited to in-frame rearrangements. Some clones are lacking; in checked studies, under half of them reflect an unresolved V gene, and why the rest are absent is not known. V and J calls and clone size are as listed in that table; D and trimming were resolved from the DNA. The sample records several thousand clones, roughly 50% of which are singletons. Jointly, the top ten make up around two fifths of the sample.

Overall study results and their limits: Larger, independent patient cohorts are needed to validate the response-prediction model that combines TCR metrics and mutation burden.

Of note for this clone: This clone's antigen is unknown. The input lacks base qualities; no much larger clone sits a single base away. Other DNA sequences in this specimen translate into the identical CDR3.

This receptor was taken from a human donor with melanoma. The sequence links TRBV4-2 to TRBJ1-6; 7 central nucleotides agree with TRBD1. Here the sequenced sample was CD8+ T cells sorted from blood (inferred from file names), taken from a patient given nivolumab and ipilimumab in sequence. The CDR3 protein: CASGEQGTSPLHF. The nucleotides read TGTGCCAGCGGGGAACAGGGGACCTCCCCCCTCCACTTT.